This T cell receptor beta chain was recorded in a study of T cells in Graves' hyperthyroidism and ophthalmopathy. Amplification yielded TCR beta CDR3 regions, with RNA transcripts as the source. During a first-round RT-PCR of the TCR CDR3, the HTBI primer set was used. From the multiplex PCR reads, TCRdb called clonotypes with MiXCR, one entry per CDR3 protein. The table shows fewer than 500,000 distinct CDR3 sequences, with about 14% occurring only once. Fresh peripheral blood, roughly 9.8 ml of it, supplied the PBMCs. This clonotype was counted at least ten times. The CDR3 is 14 residues long. Between the trimmed V and J ends, which lost 3 bases and 3 bases, there was a span of 11 bases. Looked up from germline, CDR1 is MNHNS and CDR2 is SASEGT.

The clonotype originates from a woman in her twenties or thirties with Graves' ophthalmopathy. Specimen: blood. The chain is built from TRBV6-1 and TRBJ2-5, with D maybe TRBD2 (6 bases). CDR3 sequence (DNA): TGTGCCAGCAGTGAGTGGTGGAGGGAAGAGACCCAGTACTTC. Translated, it gives CASSEWWREETQYF.